Presented here are 9 T cell receptor beta chains from one specimen sequenced in a study of T cells in localized non-small cell lung cancer. Some clones are missing from TCRdb's copy, which holds only in-frame ones; the method was immunoSEQ multiplex PCR. Of roughly 900 clones in the sample, approximately 30% are singletons; the top ten hold about 15%. Specimen: normal lung tissue next to the tumor, collected before any cancer treatment. Receptors were obtained from a man aged 35 to 69 with stage II lung adenocarcinoma.

This chain uses TRBV28 with TRBJ2-7, with D perhaps given as TRBD1 or TRBD2 (5 bases each). Germline V gives CDR1 MDHEN, CDR2 SYDVKM. V gave up 6 bases and J gave up 3 bases, with 12 bases separating them. This CDR3 contains 13 residues. CDR3 nucleotides: TGTGCCAGCAGGAGGGGACGGAACTACGAGCAGTACTTC. As protein: CASRRGRNYEQYF.

The chain has TRBV10-3 and TRBJ1-5; 8 nucleotides agree with TRBD1. V lost 10 bases and J lost 4; bases outside the gene matches: 12. The V gene's germline CDR1 is ENHRY and CDR2 SYGVKD. CDR3 length equals 15 residues. The CDR3 is CASDETGGLNQPQHF. CDR3 sequence (DNA): TGTGCCAGCGACGAAACAGGGGGACTAAATCAGCCCCAGCATTTT.

The rearrangement uses TRBV10-2 and TRBJ2-7; tentatively, D is TRBD1 (7 bases). CDR1 and CDR2 (germline): WSHSY, SAAADI. The V end lost 4 bases, the J end lost 5 bases, and 12 bases lay between the germline ends. The CDR3 is made up of 13 amino acids. CDR3 sequence (DNA): TGCGCCAGCAGTGTTGCGGGACAGAACGAGCAGTACTTC. Protein product: CASSVAGQNEQYF.

The chain combines TRBV14 with TRBJ2-4, with 8 nucleotides matching TRBD1. V gave up 4 bases and J gave up 0 bases; unmatched junction bases: 5. The CDR3 is 16 residues long. Germline CDR1 and CDR2: SGHDN and FVKESK. CDR3 DNA: TGTGCCAGCAGCCCGAGCAGGGGGCAAGCCAAAAACATTCAGTACTTC. Its protein product is CASSPSRGQAKNIQYF. The variable domain in full, with the rest retrieved from reference TRBV14 and TRBJ2-4, is EAGVTQFPSHSVIEKGQTVTLRCDPISGHDNLYWYRRVMGKEIKFLLHFVKESKQDESGMPNNRFLAERTGGTYSTLKVQPAELEDSGVYFCASSPSRGQAKNIQYFGAGTRLSVL.

The genes are TRBV19 and TRBJ2-1; no firm D call. CDR1 and CDR2 from the germline V gene are LNHDA and SQIVND (reference sequence). CDR3 length equals 14 residues. The ends were cut back, 8 bases at V and 6 bases at J, with 17 bases in the middle. The CDR3 spells CASGEKGPTNEQFF. CDR3 nucleotide sequence: TGTGCCAGTGGCGAAAAGGGCCCCACCAATGAGCAGTTCTTC.

The genes are TRBV5-1 and TRBJ1-4; a possible D gene is TRBD1 (6 bases). The CDR3 runs 14 residues. In germline, CDR1 is SGHRS, CDR2 YFSETQ. The ends were cut back, 1 base at V and 2 bases at J, with 6 bases in the middle. The chain's CDR3 is CASSLQGTNEKLFF. CDR3 bases: TGCGCCAGCAGCTTGCAGGGGACTAATGAAAAACTGTTTTTT.

V and J are TRBV4-1 and TRBJ2-1; TRBD2 agrees at 10 bases. Trimming at V came to 3 bases and at J to 10 bases, leaving 18 bases not matched to a gene. The CDR3 covers 18 residues. Germline values: CDR1 MGHRA, CDR2 YSYEKL. CDR3: CASSHYNSAGGSQSEQFF. The CDR3 nucleotides are TGCGCCAGCAGCCACTATAACTCAGCGGGAGGGTCCCAGTCGGAGCAGTTCTTC.

This clone was detected a few times. The chain has TRBV18 and TRBJ2-5; 7 bases are shared with TRBD1. CDR1 KGHSH and CDR2 LQKENI come from the germline V gene. Trimming cost V 8 bases and J 0 bases; bases outside gene matches: 3. The CDR3 extends over 13 amino acids. CDR3 loop: CASGDRDQETQYF. The CDR3 nucleotides are TGTGCCAGCGGAGACAGGGACCAAGAGACCCAGTACTTC.

This sequence joins TRBV25-1 and TRBJ2-3; D is perhaps TRBD2 (5 bases). Germline lookup yields CDR1 MGHDK and CDR2 SYGVNS. This CDR3 region has 15 residues. Trimming left V 0 bases short and J 1 base short, with 8 bases between. The CDR3 is CASSEYVGGTDTQYF. The DNA for the CDR3 is TGTGCCAGCAGTGAATATGTGGGAGGCACAGATACGCAGTATTTT.